This T cell receptor beta chain is drawn from a study of cytomegalovirus exposure and HLA in healthy donors. The assay was immunoSEQ multiplex PCR, and TCRdb's table has in-frame clones only and misses some. The table includes 200,000 to 250,000 clones, approximately 80% detected once. CDR1 is GTSNPN, CDR2 SVGIG, per germline (reference sequence). The CDR3 is 13 amino acids. V was shortened by 2 bases and J by 4 bases, with 9 bases between the two germline ends. This sequence joins TRBV30 and TRBJ1-3, with D hard to call. Sequences were obtained from PBMCs. The TCR comes from a woman aged 30 to 39 in good health and CMV-seropositive. Written as DNA, the CDR3 is TGTGCCTGGAGTATCCCAGGCGGAAACACCATATATTTT. Its protein product is CAWSIPGGNTIYF. Using reference TRBV30 and TRBJ1-3 for the parts outside the CDR3, the full variable domain is SQTIHQWPATLVQPVGSPLSLECTVEGTSNPNLYWYRQAAGRGLQLLFYSVGIGQISSEVPQNLSASRPQDRQFILSSKKLLLSDSGFYLCAWSIPGGNTIYFGEGSWLTVV.